This T cell receptor (beta chain) derives from a study of OX40 agonist ivuxolimab in advanced cancers. Study details: Administration of intravenous ivuxolimab to patients occurred every 2 weeks at 0.01 to 10 mg/kg. Age averaged approximately 60 years (range roughly 23 to 80), and around 78% were male. Prior therapy, whether anti-PD-1, anti-PD-L1 or anti-CTLA-4, was allowed, and less than 45% had some. General study findings and limits: Dosing at 0.1 to 3.0 mg/kg was accompanied by clonal expansion of CD4+ and CD8+ blood T cells by week 6.

Germline V gives CDR1 KGHSH, CDR2 LQKENI. Trimming pared 2 bases from V and 5 bases from J, leaving 12 bases between. The CDR3 totals 14 residues. With regard to this clone: The antigen is not known.

Generated by immunoSEQ multiplex PCR, the TCRdb table keeps only in-frame clones and is missing some. Of 60,000 to 90,000 clones in the sample, about 83% are singletons; the top ten hold about 0.8%. This clonotype originated in an adult with an advanced solid tumor such as melanoma, head and neck, liver or kidney cancer. The specimen was CD4+ or CD8+ T cells sorted from blood, collected in a trial of the OX40 agonist ivuxolimab. This sequence joins TRBV18 and TRBJ2-5, with TRBD2 as a possible D gene (7 bases). In DNA, the CDR3 is TGTGCCAGCTCACCAGGCGGGGGCACGGAGACCCAGTACTTC. This codes for CASSPGGGTETQYF.